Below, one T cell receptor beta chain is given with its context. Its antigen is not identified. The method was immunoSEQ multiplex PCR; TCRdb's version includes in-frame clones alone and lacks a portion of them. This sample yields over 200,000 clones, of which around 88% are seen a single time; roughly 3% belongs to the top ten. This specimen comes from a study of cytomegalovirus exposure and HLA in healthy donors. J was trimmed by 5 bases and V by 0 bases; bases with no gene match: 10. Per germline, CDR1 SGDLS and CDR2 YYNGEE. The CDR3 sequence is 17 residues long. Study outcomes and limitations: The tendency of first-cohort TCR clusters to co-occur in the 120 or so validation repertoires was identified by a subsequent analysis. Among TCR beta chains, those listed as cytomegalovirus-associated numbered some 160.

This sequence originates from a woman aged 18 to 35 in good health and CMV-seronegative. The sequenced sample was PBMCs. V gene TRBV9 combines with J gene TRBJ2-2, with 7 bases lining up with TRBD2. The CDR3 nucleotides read TGTGCCAGCAGCGTAGCGGGGGGTGGGACTACTACCGGGGAGCTGTTTTTT. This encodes CASSVAGGGTTTGELFF.